The clone carrying this T cell receptor beta chain showed up just a few times. Its target is unknown. One entry per CDR3 protein results from TCRdb running MiXCR on the reads. The sample includes approximately 990,000 distinct CDR3 sequences, 31% of them seen just once. The sample comes from a study of T cell repertoires in cytomegalovirus infection. Overall study context: Well-studied HLA-B-restricted epitopes and recently identified HLA-C-restricted epitopes of CMV were both used in the study. Signatures in public TCR beta sequences pointed to both CMV infection and matching HLA type.

Points from the study as a whole: Across the ex vivo response, the dominant clonotypes were HLA-C-restricted CMV-specific TCR beta clonotypes.

The material sequenced was cultured CD8+ T cells from PBMCs, taken from culture after CMV antigen stimulation. The source is a human donor in good health (CMV status not recorded). Some clones in this sample may be carry-over from other donors' samples.

CDR3 DNA sequence: TGTGCCAGCTCACGCCGACTGTATGGCTACACCTTC. It encodes CASSRRLYGYTF. The chain combines TRBV18 with TRBJ1-2, with no clear D. The germline gives CDR1 KGHSH, CDR2 LQKENI. Between the trimmed V and J ends, which lost 4 bases and 5 bases, there was a span of 8 bases. There are 12 residues in the CDR3.